This paragraph reports one TCR beta chain. V lost 2 bases to trimming and J lost 4 bases; unmatched junction nucleotides: 4. In germline, CDR1 is MNHEY, CDR2 SVGAGI. This CDR3 comprises 14 residues. These data are taken from a study of CD8+ T cells in alopecia areata. Across the study: At a dose of 5 to 10 mg twice daily, oral tofacitinib was given to treated patients.

T lymphocytes (CD4+ and CD8+) were sorted from PBMCs. Isolated RNA was reverse transcribed into cDNA used as the sequencing template. The method was immunoSEQ multiplex PCR; TCRdb's version includes in-frame clones alone and lacks a portion of them. Of approximately 100,000 clones in the sample, about 45% are singletons; the top ten hold roughly 0.83%. Sequencing was performed on CD4+ T cells sorted from blood. The clonotype was recovered from a human donor with alopecia areata. V and J are TRBV6-5 and TRBJ2-7, with 8 nucleotides matching TRBD1. The CDR3: CASSYATGEYEQYF. The DNA of the CDR3 is TGTGCCAGCAGTTACGCGACAGGGGAATACGAGCAGTACTTC.